A selection of T cell receptor beta chains follows, all from one sample in a study of metastatic and nonmetastatic thyroid tumors. TCRdb re-called the PCR reads through MiXCR. Here the sample spans around 35,000 clones, over 15% being singletons. The sequenced sample was blood. The receptors here all came from a female donor with papillary thyroid cancer or a benign thyroid nodule (not recorded which). Some clones in this sample may be carry-over from other donors' samples. CDR3s include the opening cysteine and the closing phenylalanine or tryptophan. Fields, in order: CDR3 DNA, CDR3 protein, D gene, V gene, CDR3 length, J gene, clone size. The D gene is left open where the match is weak. Rows may omit the clone size; those that give it use once, few, many or a size class.

TGCGCCAGCAGCTTGACAGGGATGAGTGGCTACACCTTC,CASSLTGMSGYTF,-,TRBV5-1,13,TRBJ1-2,many
TGCAGTGCTAGATCTGTTGGGGAGTCTGGGGCCAACGTCCTGACTTTC,CSARSVGESGANVLTF,-,TRBV20-1,16,TRBJ2-6,-
TGTGCCAGCAGTCCCTACCGGGAGAACACTGAAGCTTTCTTT,CASSPYRENTEAFF,-,TRBV28,14,TRBJ1-1,many
TGTGCCAGCAGTTTAACAGATGAAAAACTGTTTTTT,CASSLTDEKLFF,-,TRBV28,12,TRBJ1-4,many
TGTGCCAGCAGCCAAGCCGCCTCGGGACTAGACTACGAGCAGTACTTC,CASSQAASGLDYEQYF,TRBD2,TRBV4-2,16,TRBJ2-7,many
TGTGCCATCAGGAAAGACAGGGCTGGGGCCAACGTCCTGACTTTC,CAIRKDRAGANVLTF,TRBD1,TRBV10-3,15,TRBJ2-6,many
TGTGCCAACAGTCTGGGGCGGGGCTACACCTTC,CANSLGRGYTF,-,TRBV12-3/TRBV12-4,11,TRBJ1-2,-
TGTGCCAGCACTCCGGACCACGCGGGGTTTACTGAGCAGTTCTTC,CASTPDHAGFTEQFF,-,TRBV6-1,15,TRBJ2-1,many
TGTGCCTGGAGTGCCGAGACACTGGCCAATGAGCAGTTCTTC,CAWSAETLANEQFF,-,TRBV30,14,TRBJ2-1,-
TGCGCCAGCAGCCAGGGACAGGGGCATTCACCCCTCCACTTT,CASSQGQGHSPLHF,TRBD1,TRBV5-1,14,TRBJ1-6,many
TGTGCCAGCAGCCCGAGACCCGGGACTGAGTACCAAGAGACCCAGTACTTC,CASSPRPGTEYQETQYF,-,TRBV7-2,17,TRBJ2-5,many
TGCGCCAGCAGCTCGGGACAGGGATTTTCACCCCTCCACTTT,CASSSGQGFSPLHF,TRBD1,TRBV5-1,14,TRBJ1-6,many
TGTGCCAGCAGAAGGGGGAGGGGCCCGAACACTGAAGCTTTCTTT,CASRRGRGPNTEAFF,-,TRBV2,15,TRBJ1-1,many
TGTGCCAGCAGCTTGGCACAAGAGACCCAGTACTTC,CASSLAQETQYF,-,TRBV7-2,12,TRBJ2-5,many
TGTGCCAGTAGTATAGGGGAGGGGGCCCAAGAGACCCAGTACTTC,CASSIGEGAQETQYF,-,TRBV19,15,TRBJ2-5,many
TGTGCCAGCAGCCCGGACGCCTCCTACGAGCAGTACTTC,CASSPDASYEQYF,-,TRBV12-3/TRBV12-4,13,TRBJ2-7,medium-sized
TGTGCCAGCAGTGTCGAGAGGGGCAATCAGCCCCAGCATTTT,CASSVERGNQPQHF,-,TRBV2,14,TRBJ1-5,few
TGCAGTGCTAGAGGTCTGTCGGGGGTAACGAATGAGCAGTTCTTC,CSARGLSGVTNEQFF,-,TRBV20-1,15,TRBJ2-1,-
TGTGCCAGCATTTCCACTCGACAGGAATTCGACTATGGCTACACCTTC,CASISTRQEFDYGYTF,-,TRBV28,16,TRBJ1-2,few
TGTGCCAGCAGCTTACAGGGGGCCGGAGAGACCCAGTACTTC,CASSLQGAGETQYF,TRBD1,TRBV7-3,14,TRBJ2-5,many
TGTGCCAGCAGTGGTGGGCTTGGCTATGGCTACACCTTC,CASSGGLGYGYTF,-,TRBV2,13,TRBJ1-2,many
TGTGCCAGTAGTTCAACCGTCGGAAGACGCAATCAGCCCCAGCATTTT,CASSSTVGRRNQPQHF,-,TRBV19,16,TRBJ1-5,medium-sized
TGTGCTAGTGGTCACAGGGGGTCGGCTGGCTACACCTTC,CASGHRGSAGYTF,TRBD1,TRBV12-5,13,TRBJ1-2,many